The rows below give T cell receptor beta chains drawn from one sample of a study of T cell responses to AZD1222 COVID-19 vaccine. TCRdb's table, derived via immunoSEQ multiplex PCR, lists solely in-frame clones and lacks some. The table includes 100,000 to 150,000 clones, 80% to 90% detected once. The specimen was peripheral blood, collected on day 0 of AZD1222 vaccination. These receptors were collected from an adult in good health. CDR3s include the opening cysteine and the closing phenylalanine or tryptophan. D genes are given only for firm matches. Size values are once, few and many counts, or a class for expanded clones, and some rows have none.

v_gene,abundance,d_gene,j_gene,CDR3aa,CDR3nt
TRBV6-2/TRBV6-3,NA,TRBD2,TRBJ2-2,CASSPRRPGYGLAGATGTGELFF,TGTGCCAGCAGCCCTCGACGACCGGGGTACGGACTAGCGGGGGCCACGGGGACCGGGGAGCTGTTTTTT
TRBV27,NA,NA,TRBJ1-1,CASSLLTQNTEAFF,TGTGCCAGCAGTTTGTTGACACAGAACACTGAAGCTTTCTTT
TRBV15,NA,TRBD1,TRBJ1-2,CATSVGTVPGYTF,TGTGCCACCAGCGTAGGGACAGTCCCTGGCTACACCTTC
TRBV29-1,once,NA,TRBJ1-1,CSVGDWTTEAFF,TGCAGCGTGGGGGACTGGACGACTGAAGCTTTCTTT
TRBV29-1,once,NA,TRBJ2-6,CSVESGANVLTF,TGCAGCGTGGAATCTGGGGCCAACGTCCTGACTTTC
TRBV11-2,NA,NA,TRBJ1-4,CASSPMNPTNEKLFF,TGTGCCAGCAGCCCCATGAACCCAACTAATGAAAAACTGTTTTTT
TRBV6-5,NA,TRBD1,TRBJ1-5,CASSRDRDQPQHF,TGTGCCAGCAGCCGAGACAGGGATCAGCCCCAGCATTTT
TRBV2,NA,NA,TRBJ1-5,CASSEQGNQPQHF,TGTGCCAGCAGTGAACAGGGTAATCAGCCCCAGCATTTT
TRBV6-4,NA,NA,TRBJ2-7,CASSVQDPYEQYF,TGTGCCAGCAGTGTACAGGATCCCTACGAGCAGTACTTC
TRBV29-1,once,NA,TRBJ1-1,CSVAVNTEAFF,TGCAGCGTTGCGGTGAACACTGAAGCTTTCTTT
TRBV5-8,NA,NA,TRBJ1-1,CASSLGVGRPNGEAFF,TGTGCCAGCAGCCTTGGAGTGGGACGTCCGAACGGTGAAGCTTTCTTT